One and the same sample provided the 4 T cell receptor beta chains below, sequenced in a study of blood T cell repertoires in COVID-19. Sequencing was performed with immunoSEQ multiplex PCR; in TCRdb, only in-frame clones are kept and a portion is missing. In the table there are about 21,000 clones, around three quarters of which are singletons. Material: peripheral blood. Receptors originate from a man aged 60-69 years with active COVID-19.

The chain employs TRBV24-1 and TRBJ2-3; 7 nucleotides align to TRBD2. The CDR3 is made up of 12 amino acids. CDR1 is KGHDR, CDR2 SFDVKD, per germline. The V gene end was trimmed by 10 bases and the J gene end by 2 bases; junction bases not matched to a gene: 2. The chain's CDR3 is CATGTTTDTQYF. CDR3 DNA: TGTGCCACTGGGACTACCACAGATACGCAGTATTTT.

The chain is built from TRBV6-6 and TRBJ2-5; possibly TRBD2 for D (6 bases). Germline CDR1 MNHNY, CDR2 SVGAGI (reference sequence). The CDR3 runs 11 residues. Trimming shortened V by 5 bases and J by 8 bases, and 9 bases separated the two germline ends. The CDR3 region is CASSTGLTQYF. Written as DNA, the CDR3 is TGTGCCAGCAGTACGGGACTTACCCAGTACTTC.

The CDR3, as DNA: TGTGCCAGCAGCCCCGGGAGGACTAGCGGGGGGGGCACAGATACGCAGTATTTT. It codes for CASSPGRTSGGGTDTQYF. The V call is TRBV3-1 (or the pseudogene TRBV3-2), the J call TRBJ2-3; TRBD2 agrees at 15 bases. Germline CDR1 and CDR2: LGHDT and YNNKEL (reference sequence). V dropped 4 bases and J dropped 1; count of bases not matched to a gene: 6. This CDR3 has 18 amino acids.

This sequence joins TRBV5-6 and TRBJ2-5; 11 bases are shared with TRBD1. Germline V gene lookup returns CDR1 SGHDT and CDR2 YYEEEE. The CDR3 covers 15 residues. Trimming cost V 4 bases and J 5 bases; bases outside gene matches: 7. CDR3 protein: CASSEGTGGFETQYF. In nucleotides, the CDR3 is TGTGCCAGCAGCGAGGGGACAGGGGGATTCGAGACCCAGTACTTC. The full variable domain, completed using reference TRBV5-6 and TRBJ2-5, is DAGVTQSPTHLIKTRGQQVTLRCSPKSGHDTVSWYQQALGQGPQFIFQYYEEEERQRGNFPDRFSGHQFPNYSSELNVNALLLGDSALYLCASSEGTGGFETQYFGPGTRLLVL.